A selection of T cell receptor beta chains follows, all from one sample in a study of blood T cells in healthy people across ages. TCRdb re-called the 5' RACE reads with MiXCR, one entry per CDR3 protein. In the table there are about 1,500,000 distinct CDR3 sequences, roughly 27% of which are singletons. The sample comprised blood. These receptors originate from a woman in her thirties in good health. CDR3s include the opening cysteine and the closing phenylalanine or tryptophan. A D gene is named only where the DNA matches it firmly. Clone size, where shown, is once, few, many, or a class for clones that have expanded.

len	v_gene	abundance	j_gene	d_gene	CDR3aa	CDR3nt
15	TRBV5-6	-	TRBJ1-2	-	CASSLAQRAPRGYTF	TGTGCCAGCAGCTTGGCCCAACGGGCGCCTCGGGGCTACACCTTC
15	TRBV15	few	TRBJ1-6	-	CATSLRSSYNSPLHF	TGTGCCACCAGCCTAAGGAGCTCCTATAATTCACCCCTCCACTTT
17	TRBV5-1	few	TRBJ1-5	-	CASSLGPGGGGNQPQHF	TGCGCCAGCAGCTTGGGGCCTGGGGGCGGGGGCAATCAGCCCCAGCATTTT
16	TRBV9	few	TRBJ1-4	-	CASSPRDNRLFEKLFF	TGTGCCAGCAGCCCCAGAGACAACAGGTTATTCGAAAAACTGTTTTTT
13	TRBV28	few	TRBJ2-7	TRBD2	CASRSPGLYEQYF	TGTGCCAGCAGGTCTCCGGGACTATACGAGCAGTACTTC
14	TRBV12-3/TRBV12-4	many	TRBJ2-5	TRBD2	CASRPSTSWETQYF	TGTGCCAGCAGACCCTCGACTAGCTGGGAGACCCAGTACTTC
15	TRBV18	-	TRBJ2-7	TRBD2	CASSPSREVGYEQYF	TGTGCCAGCTCACCATCCCGGGAGGTGGGGTACGAGCAGTACTTC
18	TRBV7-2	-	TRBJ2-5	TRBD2	CASSLGVTSGEPQETQYF	TGTGCCAGCAGCTTGGGCGTAACTAGCGGGGAACCTCAAGAGACCCAGTACTTC
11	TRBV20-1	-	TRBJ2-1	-	CSARGQETQFF	TGCAGTGCTAGAGGTCAAGAGACCCAGTTCTTC
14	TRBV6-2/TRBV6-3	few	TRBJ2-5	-	CASRAVPYQETQYF	TGTGCCAGCAGGGCGGTCCCGTACCAAGAGACCCAGTACTTC
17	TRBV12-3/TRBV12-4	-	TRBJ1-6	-	CASGFEARDGKGSPLHF	TGTGCCAGCGGGTTCGAAGCGAGGGATGGGAAGGGGTCACCCCTCCACTTT
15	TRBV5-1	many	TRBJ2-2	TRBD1	CASSLGQGNTGELFF	TGCGCCAGCAGCTTGGGACAGGGTAACACCGGGGAGCTGTTTTTT
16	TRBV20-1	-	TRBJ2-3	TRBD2	CSAQGLAGVGTDTQYF	TGCAGTGCTCAGGGACTAGCGGGGGTGGGTACAGATACGCAGTATTTT
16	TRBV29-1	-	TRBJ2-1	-	CSVPRPNWKTYDEQFF	TGCAGCGTGCCCCGCCCAAACTGGAAGACCTACGATGAGCAGTTCTTC
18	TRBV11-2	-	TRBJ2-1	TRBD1	CASSLGGVKDRGYNEQFF	TGTGCCAGCAGCTTAGGGGGTGTGAAGGACAGGGGCTACAATGAGCAGTTCTTC
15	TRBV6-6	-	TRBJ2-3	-	CASSYWDRSTDTQYF	TGTGCCAGCAGTTACTGGGACCGAAGCACAGATACGCAGTATTTT
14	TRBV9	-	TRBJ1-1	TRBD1	CASSGQGGNTEAFF	TGTGCCAGCAGCGGACAGGGAGGCAACACTGAAGCTTTCTTT
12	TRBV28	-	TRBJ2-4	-	CASGGAAQNQYF	TGTGCCAGCGGGGGGGCGGCACAGAATCAGTACTTC
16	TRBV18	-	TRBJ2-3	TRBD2	CTSSPRLAESTDTQYF	TGTACCAGCTCACCAAGACTAGCGGAGAGCACAGATACGCAGTATTTT
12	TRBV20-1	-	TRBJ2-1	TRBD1	CSASTGDNEQFF	TGCAGTGCTAGCACAGGGGACAATGAGCAGTTCTTC
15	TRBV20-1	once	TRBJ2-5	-	CCAGDKRVSQETQYF	TGCTGTGCTGGAGATAAGAGGGTCTCCCAAGAGACCCAGTACTTC
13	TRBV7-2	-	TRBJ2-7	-	CASNLVGNYEQYF	TGTGCCAGCAACTTAGTCGGCAATTACGAGCAGTACTTC
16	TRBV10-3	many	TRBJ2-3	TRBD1	CAISGTGTGSTDTQYF	TGTGCCATCAGTGGAACCGGGACAGGGTCGACAGATACGCAGTATTTT
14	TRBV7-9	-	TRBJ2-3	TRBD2	CASSSGLAGGPRYF	TGTGCCAGCAGCTCGGGACTAGCGGGGGGGCCTAGGTATTTT
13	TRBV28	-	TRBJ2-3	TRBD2	CAASLGRPDTQYF	TGTGCCGCGTCGCTCGGGAGGCCAGATACGCAGTATTTT
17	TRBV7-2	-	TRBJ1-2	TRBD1	CASSSNSYRDRGQGYTF	TGTGCCAGCAGCTCAAATTCGTACCGGGACAGGGGTCAGGGCTACACCTTC